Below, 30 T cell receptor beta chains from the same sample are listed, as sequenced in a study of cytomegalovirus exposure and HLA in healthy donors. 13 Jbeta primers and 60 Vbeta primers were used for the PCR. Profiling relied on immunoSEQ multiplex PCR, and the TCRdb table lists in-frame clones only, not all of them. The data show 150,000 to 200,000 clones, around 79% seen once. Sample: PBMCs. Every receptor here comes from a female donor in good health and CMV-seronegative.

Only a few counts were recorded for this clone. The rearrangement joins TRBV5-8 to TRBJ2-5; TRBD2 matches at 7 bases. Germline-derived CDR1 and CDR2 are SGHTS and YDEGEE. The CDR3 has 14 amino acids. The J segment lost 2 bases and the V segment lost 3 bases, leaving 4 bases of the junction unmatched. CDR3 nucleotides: TGTGCCAGCAGCTCCGGGACTATTCAAGAGACCCAGTACTTC. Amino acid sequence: CASSSGTIQETQYF.

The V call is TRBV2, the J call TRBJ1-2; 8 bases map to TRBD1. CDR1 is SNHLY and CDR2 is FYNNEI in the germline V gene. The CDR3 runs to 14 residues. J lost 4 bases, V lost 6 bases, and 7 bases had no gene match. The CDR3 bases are TGTGCCAGCAGCTGGGACAGGCCCCTCTATGGCTACACCTTC. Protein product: CASSWDRPLYGYTF. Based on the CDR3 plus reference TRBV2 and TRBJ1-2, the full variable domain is EPEVTQTPSHQVTQMGQEVILRCVPISNHLYFYWYRQILGQKVEFLVSFYNNEISEKSEIFDDQFSVERPDGSNFTLKIRSTKLEDSAMYFCASSWDRPLYGYTFGSGTRLTVV.

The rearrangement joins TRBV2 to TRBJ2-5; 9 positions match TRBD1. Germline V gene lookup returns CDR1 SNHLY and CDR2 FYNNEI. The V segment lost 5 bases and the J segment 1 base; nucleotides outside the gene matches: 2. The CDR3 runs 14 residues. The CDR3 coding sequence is TGTGCCAGCAGTCAACAGGGGGCCCAAGAGACCCAGTACTTC. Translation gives CASSQQGAQETQYF.

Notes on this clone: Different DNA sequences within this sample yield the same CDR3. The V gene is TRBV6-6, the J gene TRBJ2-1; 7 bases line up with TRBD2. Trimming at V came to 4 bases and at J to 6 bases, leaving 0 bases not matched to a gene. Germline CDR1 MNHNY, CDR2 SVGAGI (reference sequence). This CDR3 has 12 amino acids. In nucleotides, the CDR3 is TGTGCCAGCAGTTCGGGAGGCAATGAGCAGTTCTTC. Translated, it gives CASSSGGNEQFF.

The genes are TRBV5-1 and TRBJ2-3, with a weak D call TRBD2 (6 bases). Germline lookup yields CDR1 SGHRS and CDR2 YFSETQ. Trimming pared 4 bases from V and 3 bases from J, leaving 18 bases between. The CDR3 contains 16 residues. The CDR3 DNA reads TGCGCCAGCAGCGGAGGGGTTCAGGGAGCAACAGATACGCAGTATTTT. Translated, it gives CASSGGVQGATDTQYF.

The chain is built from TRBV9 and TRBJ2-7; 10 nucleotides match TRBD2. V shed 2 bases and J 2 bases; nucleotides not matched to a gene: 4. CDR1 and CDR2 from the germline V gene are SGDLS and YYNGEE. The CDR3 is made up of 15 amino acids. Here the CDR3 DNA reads TGTGCCAGCAGCGTCGGGACTAGCGAGGCCTACGAGCAGTACTTC. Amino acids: CASSVGTSEAYEQYF.

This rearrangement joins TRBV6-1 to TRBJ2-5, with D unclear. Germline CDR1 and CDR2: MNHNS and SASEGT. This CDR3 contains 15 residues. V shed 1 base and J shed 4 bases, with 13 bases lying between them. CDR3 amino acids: CASSEGRWLRETQYF. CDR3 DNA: TGTGCCAGCAGTGAAGGAAGATGGTTGAGAGAGACCCAGTACTTC.

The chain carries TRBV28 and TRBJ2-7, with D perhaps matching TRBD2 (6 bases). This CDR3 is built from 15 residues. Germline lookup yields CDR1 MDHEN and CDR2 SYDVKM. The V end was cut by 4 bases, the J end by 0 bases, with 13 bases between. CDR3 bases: TGTGCCAGCAGTTCCGGGACTTCGAGCTCCTACGAGCAGTACTTC. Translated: CASSSGTSSSYEQYF.

The CDR3, as DNA: TGTGCCAGCTCACTAAATTCGGGACTAGCGGGACCAGATACGCAGTATTTT. Translation: CASSLNSGLAGPDTQYF. The gene calls are TRBV18 and TRBJ2-3; 13 bases are a match to TRBD2. V lost 4 bases, J lost 4 bases, and 8 bases stayed unmatched. The germline V gene encodes CDR1 KGHSH and CDR2 LQKENI. This CDR3 contains 17 residues.

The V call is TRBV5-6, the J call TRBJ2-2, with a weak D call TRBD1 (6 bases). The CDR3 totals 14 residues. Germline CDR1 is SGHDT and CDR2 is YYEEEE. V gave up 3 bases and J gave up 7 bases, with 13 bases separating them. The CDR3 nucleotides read TGTGCCAGCAGCTCACAGGGCGCCTTCGGGGAGCTGTTTTTT. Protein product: CASSSQGAFGELFF.

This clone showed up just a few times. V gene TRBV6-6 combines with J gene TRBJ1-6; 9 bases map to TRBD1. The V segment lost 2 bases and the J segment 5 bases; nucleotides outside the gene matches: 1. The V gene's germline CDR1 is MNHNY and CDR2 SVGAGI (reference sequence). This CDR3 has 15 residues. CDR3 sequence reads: CASSYGTGNNSPLHF. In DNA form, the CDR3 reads TGTGCCAGCAGTTACGGGACAGGGAATAATTCACCCCTCCACTTT.

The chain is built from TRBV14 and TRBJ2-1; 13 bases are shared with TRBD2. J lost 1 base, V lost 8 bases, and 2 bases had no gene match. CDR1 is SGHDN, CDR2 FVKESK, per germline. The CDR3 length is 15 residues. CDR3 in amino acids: CASQTSGRSYNEQFF. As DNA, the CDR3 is TGTGCCAGCCAGACTAGCGGGAGGTCCTACAATGAGCAGTTCTTC.

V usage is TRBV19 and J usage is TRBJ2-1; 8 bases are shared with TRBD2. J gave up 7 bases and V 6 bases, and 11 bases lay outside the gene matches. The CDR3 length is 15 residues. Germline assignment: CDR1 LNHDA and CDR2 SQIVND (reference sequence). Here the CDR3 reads CASSFSGKVRNEQFF. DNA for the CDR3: TGTGCCAGTAGCTTTAGCGGGAAGGTACGGAATGAGCAGTTCTTC.

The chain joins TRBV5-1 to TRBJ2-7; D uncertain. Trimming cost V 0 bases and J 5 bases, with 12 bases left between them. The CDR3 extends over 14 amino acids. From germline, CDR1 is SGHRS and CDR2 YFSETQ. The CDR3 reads CASSLEPSEDEQYF. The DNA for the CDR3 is TGCGCCAGCAGCTTGGAACCCTCCGAGGACGAGCAGTACTTC.

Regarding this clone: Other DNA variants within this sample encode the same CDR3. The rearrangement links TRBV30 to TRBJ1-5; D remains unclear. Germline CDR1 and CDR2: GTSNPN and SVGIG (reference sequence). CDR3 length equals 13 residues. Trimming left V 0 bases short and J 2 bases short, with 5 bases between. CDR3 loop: CAWSVRGNQPQHF. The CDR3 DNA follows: TGTGCCTGGAGTGTGAGAGGCAATCAGCCCCAGCATTTT.

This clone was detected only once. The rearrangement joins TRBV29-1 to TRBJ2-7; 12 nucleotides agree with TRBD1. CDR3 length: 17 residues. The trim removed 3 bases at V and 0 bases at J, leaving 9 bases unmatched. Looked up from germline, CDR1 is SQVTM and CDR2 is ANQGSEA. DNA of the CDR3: TGCAGCGTTGAGGTGGGGACAGGGGGCGTAAACTCCTACGAGCAGTACTTC. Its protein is CSVEVGTGGVNSYEQYF.

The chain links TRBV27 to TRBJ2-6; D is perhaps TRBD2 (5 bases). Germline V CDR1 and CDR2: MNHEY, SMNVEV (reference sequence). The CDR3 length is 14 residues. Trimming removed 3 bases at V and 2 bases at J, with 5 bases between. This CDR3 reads CASSFGAGANVLTF. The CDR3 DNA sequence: TGTGCCAGCAGTTTCGGGGCTGGGGCCAACGTCCTGACTTTC.

In DNA, the CDR3 is TGTGCCAGCAGCTCGAGCCAGGGGGGACGTCCGGGTGGCTACACCTTC. This encodes CASSSSQGGRPGGYTF. The rearrangement links TRBV7-2 to TRBJ1-2; 7 nucleotides align to TRBD1. V lost 4 bases and J lost 7; bases outside the gene matches: 15. The CDR3 extends over 16 amino acids. Per germline, CDR1 SGHTA and CDR2 FQGNSA. Drawing the rest from reference TRBV7-2 and TRBJ1-2, the complete variable domain is GAGVSQSPSNKVTEKGKDVELRCDPISGHTALYWYRQSLGQGLEFLIYFQGNSAPDKSGLPSDRFSAERTGGSVSTLTIQRTQQEDSAVYLCASSSSQGGRPGGYTFGSGTRLTVV.

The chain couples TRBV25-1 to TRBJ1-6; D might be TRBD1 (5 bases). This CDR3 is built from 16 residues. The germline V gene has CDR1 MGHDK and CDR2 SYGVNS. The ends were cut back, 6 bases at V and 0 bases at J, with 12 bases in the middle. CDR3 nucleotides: TGTGCCAGCAGACCCGACAGAGGCTCCTATAATTCACCCCTCCACTTT. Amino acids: CASRPDRGSYNSPLHF.

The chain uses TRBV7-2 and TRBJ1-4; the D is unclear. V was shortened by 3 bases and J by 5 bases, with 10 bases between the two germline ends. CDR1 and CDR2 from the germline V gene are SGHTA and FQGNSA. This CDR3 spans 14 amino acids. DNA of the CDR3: TGTGCCAGCAGCTTGTACAGCCAGAATGAAAAACTGTTTTTT. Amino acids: CASSLYSQNEKLFF.

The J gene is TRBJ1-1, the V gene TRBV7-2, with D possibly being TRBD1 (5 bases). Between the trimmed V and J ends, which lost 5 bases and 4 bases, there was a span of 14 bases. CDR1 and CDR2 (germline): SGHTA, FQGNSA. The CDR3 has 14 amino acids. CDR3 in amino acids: CASSPQRQGTEAFF. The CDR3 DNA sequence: TGTGCCAGCAGCCCCCAACGGCAGGGCACTGAAGCTTTCTTT. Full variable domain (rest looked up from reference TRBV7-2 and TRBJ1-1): GAGVSQSPSNKVTEKGKDVELRCDPISGHTALYWYRQSLGQGLEFLIYFQGNSAPDKSGLPSDRFSAERTGGSVSTLTIQRTQQEDSAVYLCASSPQRQGTEAFFGQGTRLTVV.

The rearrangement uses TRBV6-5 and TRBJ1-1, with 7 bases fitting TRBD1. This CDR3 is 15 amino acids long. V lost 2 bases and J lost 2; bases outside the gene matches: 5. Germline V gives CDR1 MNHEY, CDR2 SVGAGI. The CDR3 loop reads CASSYRGGTNTEAFF. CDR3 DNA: TGTGCCAGCAGTTACCGAGGGGGCACAAACACTGAAGCTTTCTTT.

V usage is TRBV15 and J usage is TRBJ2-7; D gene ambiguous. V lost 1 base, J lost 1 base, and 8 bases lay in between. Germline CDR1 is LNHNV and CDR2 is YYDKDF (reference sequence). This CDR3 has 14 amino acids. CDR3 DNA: TGTGCCACCAGCAGAGGGGCAGCTTCCTACGAGCAGTACTTC. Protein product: CATSRGAASYEQYF.

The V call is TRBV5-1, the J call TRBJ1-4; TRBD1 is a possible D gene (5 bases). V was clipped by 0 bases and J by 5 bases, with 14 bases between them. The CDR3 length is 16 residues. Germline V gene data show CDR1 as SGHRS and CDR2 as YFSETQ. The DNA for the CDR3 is TGCGCCAGCAGCTTGGGGTCGCCAGGGCAAAATGAAAAACTGTTTTTT. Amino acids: CASSLGSPGQNEKLFF.

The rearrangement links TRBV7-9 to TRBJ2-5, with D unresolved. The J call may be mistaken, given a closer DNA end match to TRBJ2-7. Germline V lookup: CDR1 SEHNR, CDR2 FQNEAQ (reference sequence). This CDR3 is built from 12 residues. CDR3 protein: CASSPPSIEQYF. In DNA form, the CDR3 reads TGTGCCAGCAGCCCCCCGTCCATCGAGCAGTACTTC.

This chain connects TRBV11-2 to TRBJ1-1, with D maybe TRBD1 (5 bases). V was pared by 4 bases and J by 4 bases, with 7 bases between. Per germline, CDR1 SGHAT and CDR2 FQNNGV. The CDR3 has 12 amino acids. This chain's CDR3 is CASSSGFTEAFF. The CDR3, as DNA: TGTGCCAGCAGCTCAGGGTTCACTGAAGCTTTCTTT.

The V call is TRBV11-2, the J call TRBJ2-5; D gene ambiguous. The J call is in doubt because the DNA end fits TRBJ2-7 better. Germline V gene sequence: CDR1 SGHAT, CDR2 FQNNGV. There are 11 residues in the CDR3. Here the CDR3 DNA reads TGTGCCAGCAGCCGTAACTACGAGCAGTACTTC. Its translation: CASSRNYEQYF.

In DNA, the CDR3 is TGTGCCAGCAGGTCTACCGTGCGCACAGATACGCAGTATTTT. It encodes CASRSTVRTDTQYF. The V and J genes are TRBV27 and TRBJ2-3; D gene ambiguous. The length of the CDR3 is 14 residues. V was cut by 6 bases and J by 1 base, with 11 bases left in between. The germline CDR1 and CDR2 sequences are MNHEY and SMNVEV (reference sequence).

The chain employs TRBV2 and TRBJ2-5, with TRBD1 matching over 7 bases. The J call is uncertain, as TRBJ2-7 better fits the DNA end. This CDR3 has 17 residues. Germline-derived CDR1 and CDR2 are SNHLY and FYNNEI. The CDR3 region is CASSESAAGGSSYEQYF. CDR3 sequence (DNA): TGTGCCAGCAGTGAATCGGCGGCAGGGGGATCCTCCTACGAGCAGTACTTC.

The CDR3 bases are TGTGCCAGCAGACCCGGGACAGAAAGATTTAATGAAAAACTGTTTTTT. It translates to CASRPGTERFNEKLFF. The chain uses TRBV2 and TRBJ1-4, with 7 nucleotides matching TRBD1. Looked up from germline, CDR1 is SNHLY and CDR2 is FYNNEI. After removal of 6 bases from V and 4 bases from J, the junction contained 11 bases not matched to a gene. This CDR3 has 16 amino acids. Filled out from reference TRBV2 and TRBJ1-4, the complete variable domain reads EPEVTQTPSHQVTQMGQEVILRCVPISNHLYFYWYRQILGQKVEFLVSFYNNEISEKSEIFDDQFSVERPDGSNFTLKIRSTKLEDSAMYFCASRPGTERFNEKLFFGSGTQLSVL.